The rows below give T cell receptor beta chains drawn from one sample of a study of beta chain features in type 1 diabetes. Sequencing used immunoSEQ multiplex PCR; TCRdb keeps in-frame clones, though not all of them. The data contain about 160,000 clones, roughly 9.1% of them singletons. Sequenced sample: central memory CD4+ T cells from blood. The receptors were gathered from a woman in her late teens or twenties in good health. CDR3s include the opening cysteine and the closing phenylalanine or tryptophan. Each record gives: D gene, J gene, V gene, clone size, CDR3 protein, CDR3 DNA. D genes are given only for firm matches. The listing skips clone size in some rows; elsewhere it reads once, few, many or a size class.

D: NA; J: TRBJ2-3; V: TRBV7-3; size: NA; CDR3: CASSFLPSTDTQYF; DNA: TGTGCCAGCAGCTTTCTCCCTAGCACAGATACGCAGTATTTT
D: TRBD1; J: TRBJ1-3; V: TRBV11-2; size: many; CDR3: CASSLSTGGNTIYF; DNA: TGTGCCAGCAGCTTGTCCACAGGGGGGAACACCATATATTTT
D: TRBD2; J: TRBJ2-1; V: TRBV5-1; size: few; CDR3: CASSTTLSGLYNEQFF; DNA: TGCGCCAGCAGCACTACTCTTAGCGGGCTCTACAATGAGCAGTTCTTC
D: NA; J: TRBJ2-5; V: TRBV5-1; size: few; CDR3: CASSLSNSQEYF; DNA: TGCGCCAGCAGCTTGTCGAACTCCCAAGAGTACTTC
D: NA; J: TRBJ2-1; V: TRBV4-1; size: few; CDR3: CASSHVAARSYNEQFF; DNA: TGCGCCAGCAGCCATGTAGCGGCTCGCTCCTACAATGAGCAGTTCTTC
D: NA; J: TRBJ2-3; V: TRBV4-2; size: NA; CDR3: CASSQTGAGASTDTQYF; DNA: TGTGCCAGCAGCCAAACCGGGGCGGGGGCTAGCACAGATACGCAGTATTTT
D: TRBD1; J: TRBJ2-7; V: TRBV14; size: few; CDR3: CASSQGTGFREQYF; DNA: TGTGCCAGCAGCCAGGGGACAGGATTCCGGGAGCAGTACTTC
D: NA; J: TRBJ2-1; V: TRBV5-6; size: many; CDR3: CASSLALIRGINEQFF; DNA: TGTGCCAGCAGCTTGGCGCTGATCCGCGGGATCAATGAGCAGTTCTTC
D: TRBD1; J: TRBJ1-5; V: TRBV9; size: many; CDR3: CARTGGENQPQHF; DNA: TGTGCCAGGACAGGGGGGGAGAATCAGCCCCAGCATTTT
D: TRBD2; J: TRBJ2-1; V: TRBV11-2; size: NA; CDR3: CASSLMASGISTEQFF; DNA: TGTGCCAGCAGCTTAATGGCTAGCGGGATCTCTACTGAGCAGTTCTTC
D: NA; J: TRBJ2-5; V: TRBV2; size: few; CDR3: CASSESASRGSNF; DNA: TGTGCCAGCAGTGAATCGGCTAGCCGGGGGTCAAACTTC
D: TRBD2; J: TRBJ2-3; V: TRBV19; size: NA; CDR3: CASSTSSLAGVGYTDTQYF; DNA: TGTGCCAGTAGTACCTCCTCCCTAGCGGGAGTAGGATACACAGATACGCAGTATTTT
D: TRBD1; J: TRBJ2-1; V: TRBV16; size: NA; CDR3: CASSQPGQGYNEQFF; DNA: TGTGCCAGCAGCCAACCGGGACAGGGCTACAATGAGCAGTTCTTC
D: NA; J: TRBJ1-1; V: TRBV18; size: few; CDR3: CASSPQGLNTEAFF; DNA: TGTGCCAGCTCACCTCAGGGTCTGAACACTGAAGCTTTCTTT
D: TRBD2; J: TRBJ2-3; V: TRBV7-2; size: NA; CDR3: CASTLGAGGATDTQYF; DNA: TGTGCCAGCACCCTGGGGGCGGGAGGCGCCACAGATACGCAGTATTTT
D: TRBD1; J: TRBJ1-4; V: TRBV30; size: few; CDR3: CFGAHRGSEKLFF; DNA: TGTTTCGGGGCCCACAGGGGGAGCGAAAAACTGTTTTTT
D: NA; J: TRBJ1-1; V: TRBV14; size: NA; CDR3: CASSQASGTEAFF; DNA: TGTGCCAGCAGCCAAGCTTCAGGGACTGAAGCTTTCTTT
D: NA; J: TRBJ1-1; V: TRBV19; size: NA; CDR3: CASNDRDKSNTEAFF; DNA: TGTGCCAGTAACGACCGGGACAAGTCGAACACTGAAGCTTTCTTT
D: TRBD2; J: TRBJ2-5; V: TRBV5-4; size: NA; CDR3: CASSGLAGDSGTQYF; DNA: TGTGCCAGCTCTGGACTAGCGGGGGATTCGGGGACCCAGTACTTC
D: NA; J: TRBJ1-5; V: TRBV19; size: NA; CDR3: CASSMSRAGQPQHF; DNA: TGTGCCAGTAGTATGTCAAGGGCAGGGCAGCCCCAGCATTTT
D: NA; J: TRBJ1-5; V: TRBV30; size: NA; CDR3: CAWSYRQYYQPQHF; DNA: TGTGCCTGGAGTTACCGACAGTACTATCAGCCCCAGCATTTT
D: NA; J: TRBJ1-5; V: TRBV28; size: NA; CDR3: CASSLRGSNQPQHF; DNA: TGTGCCAGCAGTTTAAGGGGGAGCAATCAGCCCCAGCATTTT
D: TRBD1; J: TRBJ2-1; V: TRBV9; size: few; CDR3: CASTGQGANNEQFF; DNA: TGTGCCAGCACGGGGCAGGGGGCGAACAATGAGCAGTTCTTC
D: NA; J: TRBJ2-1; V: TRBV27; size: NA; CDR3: CASSLNYPGSDEQFF; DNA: TGTGCCAGCAGTTTGAACTACCCTGGATCGGATGAGCAGTTCTTC
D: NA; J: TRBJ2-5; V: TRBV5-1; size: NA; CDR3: CASRLSFEETQYF; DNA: TGCGCCAGCAGATTAAGCTTCGAAGAGACCCAGTACTTC
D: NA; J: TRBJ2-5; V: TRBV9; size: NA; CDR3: CASSVGGQKTQYF; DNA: TGTGCCAGCAGCGTAGGTGGGCAAAAGACCCAGTACTTC
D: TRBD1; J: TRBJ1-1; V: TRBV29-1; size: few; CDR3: CSVGLSNTGVTEAFF; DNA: TGCAGCGTTGGTCTAAGTAATACAGGGGTCACTGAAGCTTTCTTT
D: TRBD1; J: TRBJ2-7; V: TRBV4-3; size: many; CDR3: CASSLTTGQGYEQYF; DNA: TGCGCCAGCAGCCTAACGACGGGACAGGGCTACGAGCAGTACTTC
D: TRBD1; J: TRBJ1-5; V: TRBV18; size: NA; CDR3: CASSQNRQGGQPQHF; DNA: TGTGCCAGCTCCCAAAACCGACAGGGAGGTCAGCCCCAGCATTTT
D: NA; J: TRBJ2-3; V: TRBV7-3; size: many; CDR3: CASSALGGGPDTQYF; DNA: TGTGCCAGCAGCGCCCTTGGAGGGGGCCCAGATACGCAGTATTTT
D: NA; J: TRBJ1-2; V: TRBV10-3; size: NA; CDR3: CAISEGAGKNYGYTF; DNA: TGTGCCATCAGTGAAGGGGCAGGGAAGAACTATGGCTACACCTTC
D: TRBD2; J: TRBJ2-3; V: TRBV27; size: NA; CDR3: CASSRGLAASTDTQYF; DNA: TGTGCCAGCAGCCGGGGACTAGCGGCTAGCACAGATACGCAGTATTTT
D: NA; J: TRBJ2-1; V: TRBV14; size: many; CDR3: CASSPLKGRRDEQFF; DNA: TGTGCCAGCAGCCCCTTGAAGGGGCGCCGGGATGAGCAGTTCTTC